This T cell receptor beta chain was sequenced during a study of OX40 agonist ivuxolimab in advanced cancers. Study results and limitations: Among some nonresponders, normalized T-cell clonal expansion was also low.

The data were produced by immunoSEQ multiplex PCR, yet TCRdb's version contains in-frame clones alone and is incomplete. The sample records 60,000 to 70,000 clones, over 80% being singletons. This clone was picked up one time. Its specificity is not known. The length of the CDR3 is 12 residues. Germline V gene data show CDR1 as SGHKS and CDR2 as YYEKEE (reference sequence). V was trimmed by 0 bases and J by 5 bases, leaving 3 bases between them. The TCR comes from an adult with an advanced solid tumor such as melanoma, head and neck, liver or kidney cancer. The chain has TRBV5-5 and TRBJ1-5; D unresolved. Specimen: CD4+ or CD8+ T cells sorted from blood, collected in a trial of the OX40 agonist ivuxolimab. In DNA, the CDR3 is TGTGCCAGCAGCTTGGTGGATCAGCCCCAGCATTTT. Amino acid sequence: CASSLVDQPQHF. The full variable domain, with the rest looked up from reference TRBV5-5 and TRBJ1-5, is DAGVTQSPTHLIKTRGQQVTLRCSPISGHKSVSWYQQVLGQGPQFIFQYYEKEERGRGNFPDRFSARQFPNYSSELNVNALLLGDSALYLCASSLVDQPQHFGDGTRLSIL.